The rows below give T cell receptor beta chains drawn from one sample of a study of T cell repertoires in cytomegalovirus infection. One entry per CDR3 protein, called by TCRdb with MiXCR from the reads. This repertoire shows about 770,000 distinct CDR3 sequences, about 28% found once; its top ten account for around 13%. Which antigens these TCRs recognize remains unknown. The sequences come from cultured CD8+ T cells from PBMCs, collected from culture after CMV antigen stimulation. These receptors were obtained from a human donor in good health (CMV status not recorded). Some clones in this sample may be carry-over from other donors' samples. Each CDR3 is given with its conserved first and last residue. D genes are given only for firm matches. Only some rows state a clone size, as once, few, many or a class for expanded clones.

CDR3nt: TGTGCCAGCAGTCCTATCGGGGGGGACAGCGGGGTCTATGGCTACACCTTC; CDR3aa: CASSPIGGDSGVYGYTF; j_gene: TRBJ1-2; abundance: .; v_gene: TRBV27; d_gene: TRBD1
CDR3nt: TGTGCCATCACCTCAGCGGGGTCGGGTAATGAGCAGTTCTTC; CDR3aa: CAITSAGSGNEQFF; j_gene: TRBJ2-1; abundance: .; v_gene: TRBV10-3; d_gene: TRBD2
CDR3nt: TGCGCCAGCAGTGAGCCCGGCAAGGTCGGGGCCAACGTCCTGACTTTC; CDR3aa: CASSEPGKVGANVLTF; j_gene: TRBJ2-6; abundance: .; v_gene: TRBV10-2; d_gene: .
CDR3nt: TGTGCCAGTAGTCGGGGGCCCCTCAAGTCCTACGAGCAGTACTTC; CDR3aa: CASSRGPLKSYEQYF; j_gene: TRBJ2-7; abundance: .; v_gene: TRBV19; d_gene: .
CDR3nt: TGTGCCAACAGCATTGCGCCACTGAGGGGCTACACCTTC; CDR3aa: CANSIAPLRGYTF; j_gene: TRBJ1-2; abundance: .; v_gene: TRBV12-3/TRBV12-4; d_gene: .
CDR3nt: TGTGCCAGCAGCCAGTCCGGGACAGGGGCCTACACTGAAGCTTTCTTT; CDR3aa: CASSQSGTGAYTEAFF; j_gene: TRBJ1-1; abundance: .; v_gene: TRBV7-9; d_gene: TRBD1
CDR3nt: TGTGCCAGCAGCTTGGGACAGGGAGCTGAAAAACTGTTTTTT; CDR3aa: CASSLGQGAEKLFF; j_gene: TRBJ1-4; abundance: .; v_gene: TRBV5-6; d_gene: TRBD1
CDR3nt: TGTGCCAGCAGCCAAGATGGACAGGGCGGAGGCAATCAGCCCCAGCATTTT; CDR3aa: CASSQDGQGGGNQPQHF; j_gene: TRBJ1-5; abundance: .; v_gene: TRBV14; d_gene: TRBD1
CDR3nt: TGTGCCAGTAGTTGGGCGGGGGGGCTCGTTGAGCAGTTCTTC; CDR3aa: CASSWAGGLVEQFF; j_gene: TRBJ2-1; abundance: .; v_gene: TRBV19; d_gene: TRBD2
CDR3nt: TGTGCCAGCAGCTTATTAGCGGGGGAGTACAATGAGCAGTTCTTC; CDR3aa: CASSLLAGEYNEQFF; j_gene: TRBJ2-1; abundance: many; v_gene: TRBV5-1; d_gene: TRBD2
CDR3nt: TGCGCCAGCAGCCACACTGCGAACACCGGGGAGCTGTTTTTT; CDR3aa: CASSHTANTGELFF; j_gene: TRBJ2-2; abundance: .; v_gene: TRBV4-1; d_gene: .
CDR3nt: TGTGCCAGCAGGTCCGGCCATGGCTCTGGGGCCAACGTCCTGACTTTC; CDR3aa: CASRSGHGSGANVLTF; j_gene: TRBJ2-6; abundance: .; v_gene: TRBV6-1; d_gene: .
CDR3nt: TGTGCCAGCAGCGTAGAGGGCCTCGGGGCCAACGTCCTGACTTTC; CDR3aa: CASSVEGLGANVLTF; j_gene: TRBJ2-6; abundance: .; v_gene: TRBV9; d_gene: .
CDR3nt: TGCAGTGCTAGAGATGTGGGGAACTTTTACAATGAGCAGTTCTTC; CDR3aa: CSARDVGNFYNEQFF; j_gene: TRBJ2-1; abundance: .; v_gene: TRBV20-1; d_gene: .
CDR3nt: TGTGCCAGCAGGCAAATACAGGGGATCGGAACTGAAGCTTTCTTT; CDR3aa: CASRQIQGIGTEAFF; j_gene: TRBJ1-1; abundance: .; v_gene: TRBV7-9; d_gene: TRBD1
CDR3nt: TGTGCCAGCAGTTACCGGAACTACCAGCGGGGGGACACAGATACGCAGTATTTT; CDR3aa: CASSYRNYQRGDTDTQYF; j_gene: TRBJ2-3; abundance: few; v_gene: TRBV6-5; d_gene: TRBD2